This entry lists 13 T cell receptor beta chains sequenced from one sample in a study of blood T cell repertoires in COVID-19. Libraries were prepared by immunoSEQ multiplex PCR; TCRdb keeps only in-frame clonotypes and omits some of them. Among 160,000 or so clones, around 80% were seen once, and the ten largest hold 15%. The sample taken for sequencing was PBMCs or T cells enriched from blood (not recorded which). The source of these receptors is a man between 50 and 59 years old who had recovered from COVID-19.

The chain has TRBV24-1 and TRBJ1-5, with TRBD1 as a possible D gene (6 bases). V lost 9 bases to trimming and J lost 1 base, with 12 bases between them. Germline V gene sequence: CDR1 KGHDR, CDR2 SFDVKD. The CDR3 is 14 amino acids. CDR3 nucleotide sequence: TGTGCCACCTCGGGGGGCAGGAGCAATCAGCCCCAGCATTTT. This codes for CATSGGRSNQPQHF.

The chain combines TRBV6-1 with TRBJ1-5; D is possibly TRBD1 (6 bases). V lost 5 bases to trimming and J lost 2 bases, with 10 bases between them. This CDR3 has 14 residues. The germline gives CDR1 MNHNS, CDR2 SASEGT. Here the CDR3 reads CASSSGDGNQPQHF. CDR3 coding DNA: TGTGCCAGCAGTTCAGGGGATGGCAATCAGCCCCAGCATTTT.

For this clone: The identical CDR3 is also encoded by other nucleotide sequences in the sample. The V call is TRBV19, the J call TRBJ1-5; 11 nucleotides match TRBD1. Germline loops: CDR1 LNHDA, CDR2 SQIVND (reference sequence). Losses at the gene ends were 6 bases for V and 4 bases for J; bases not matched to a gene: 2. This CDR3 is built from 14 residues. The chain's CDR3 is CASSGTGGNQPQHF. CDR3 sequence (DNA): TGTGCCAGTAGCGGGACAGGGGGAAATCAGCCCCAGCATTTT.

The chain combines TRBV4-1 with TRBJ2-5; 7 bases align to TRBD1. J gave up 5 bases and V 4 bases, and 10 bases lay outside the gene matches. Germline CDR1 MGHRA, CDR2 YSYEKL. This CDR3 spans 15 amino acids. The CDR3 loop reads CASSPSDREWETQYF. The CDR3 DNA reads TGCGCCAGCAGCCCGTCTGACAGGGAATGGGAGACCCAGTACTTC.

The CDR3 DNA reads TGTGCCAGCAGTGAAGGAGCGGGGGCCTTATACAATGAGCAGTTCTTC. It specifies CASSEGAGALYNEQFF. The chain is built from TRBV2 and TRBJ2-1; 8 nucleotides line up with TRBD2. Germline V lookup: CDR1 SNHLY, CDR2 FYNNEI. CDR3 length equals 16 residues. The junction had 6 bases not matched to a gene; V was cut back by 1 base and J by 4 bases.

This chain joins TRBV5-6 and TRBJ2-1; 11 positions agree with TRBD2. CDR3 length equals 15 residues. V lost 4 bases, J lost 6 bases, and 6 bases stayed unmatched. Germline V gene sequence: CDR1 SGHDT, CDR2 YYEEEE. The CDR3 spells CASSLTSGGLNEQFF. In DNA, the CDR3 is TGTGCCAGCAGCCTAACTAGCGGGGGACTCAATGAGCAGTTCTTC.

This clone was recorded only once. The chain couples TRBV6-2 or TRBV6-3 to TRBJ1-2, with a weak D call TRBD1 (6 bases). CDR1 and CDR2 (germline): MNHEY, SVGEGT. Trimming took 3 bases from V and 6 from J, leaving 20 bases between them. The CDR3 runs to 16 residues. CDR3 nucleotides: TGTGCCAGCAGTTATTTCTCGGACAGCCTCGAAGATGGCTACACCTTC. Residues: CASSYFSDSLEDGYTF.

The rearrangement uses TRBV9 and TRBJ2-3; TRBD1 is a possible D gene (5 bases). Germline CDR1 SGDLS, CDR2 YYNGEE. This CDR3 spans 15 amino acids. V was clipped by 0 bases and J by 1 base, with 9 bases between them. In DNA, the CDR3 is TGTGCCAGCAGCGTAGTTTTAGGGGGCACAGATACGCAGTATTTT. Its protein is CASSVVLGGTDTQYF.

This clone was recorded a few times. The chain couples TRBV28 to TRBJ1-6; 10 bases agree with TRBD1. J gave up 10 bases and V 6 bases, and 6 bases lay outside the gene matches. The CDR3 loop spans 14 amino acids. CDR1 and CDR2 (germline): MDHEN, SYDVKM. The CDR3 loop reads CASSTDRGKSPLHF. CDR3 nucleotides: TGTGCCAGCAGCACGGACAGGGGGAAATCACCCCTCCACTTT. Variable domain in full (rest from reference TRBV28 and TRBJ1-6): DVKVTQSSRYLVKRTGEKVFLECVQDMDHENMFWYRQDPGLGLRLIYFSYDVKMKEKGDIPEGYSVSREKKERFSLILESASTNQTSMYLCASSTDRGKSPLHFGNGTRLTVT.

The chain recombines TRBV21-1 with TRBJ2-2; TRBD1 is taken as the D call from the table, unchecked against the DNA. TRBV21-1 is a listed pseudogene. CDR3 length equals 18 residues. The CDR3 reads CASSKPFRGRPVPGELFF. The DNA for the CDR3 is TGTGCCAGCAGCAAACCCTTCAGGGGGCGCCCGGTCCCCGGGGAGCTGTTTTTT.

The rearrangement joins TRBV18 to TRBJ1-6; TRBD1 aligns across 7 bases. From germline, CDR1 is KGHSH and CDR2 LQKENI. The V and J ends lost 0 bases and 11 bases, in that order; junction bases with no gene match: 10. The CDR3 runs 16 residues. The CDR3 spells CASSPPSIRQGPPLHF. CDR3 nucleotide sequence: TGTGCCAGCTCACCACCCTCTATTCGACAGGGCCCACCCCTCCACTTT.

The rearrangement uses TRBV5-1 and TRBJ2-5; 7 bases map to TRBD1. CDR3 size: 15 residues. Germline CDR1 SGHRS, CDR2 YFSETQ. V shed 6 bases and J 0 bases; nucleotides not matched to a gene: 8. CDR3 amino acids: CASTNQGVYQETQYF. CDR3 sequence (DNA): TGCGCCAGCACGAATCAGGGGGTCTACCAAGAGACCCAGTACTTC.

The J gene is TRBJ2-2, the V gene TRBV7-9; 9 bases map to TRBD1. CDR1 is SEHNR and CDR2 is FQNEAQ in the germline V gene (reference sequence). Trimming at V came to 2 bases and at J to 7 bases, leaving 5 bases not matched to a gene. CDR3 length equals 15 residues. Here the CDR3 reads CASSLKGTGIGELFF. The CDR3 DNA is TGTGCCAGCAGCTTAAAGGGGACAGGGATCGGGGAGCTGTTTTTT.